A single sample gave rise to the 7 T cell receptor beta chains below, sequenced in a study of shared clonotypes between healthy human individuals. The method was immunoSEQ multiplex PCR; TCRdb's version includes in-frame clones alone and lacks a portion of them. This sample has roughly 680,000 clones, with just under 75% found just once. Sequencing was done on a sample of memory CD4+ T cells sorted from blood. Sample subset: CD45RA-negative fraction. The receptors shown here come from a woman in her twenties or thirties in good health.

This clone was picked up one time. This chain connects TRBV7-9 to TRBJ1-4; D remains ambiguous. Germline CDR1 SEHNR, CDR2 FQNEAQ (reference sequence). V was clipped by 0 bases and J by 3 bases, with 17 bases between them. The CDR3 is 18 amino acids. The CDR3 sequence is CASSLALTRGPANEKLFF. CDR3 in DNA: TGTGCCAGCAGCTTAGCCTTAACCCGGGGTCCCGCTAATGAAAAACTGTTTTTT.

This clone was detected only a few times. V and J are TRBV5-1 and TRBJ1-3; 8 nucleotides match TRBD1. The CDR3 is 16 residues long. V shed 4 bases, J shed 0 bases, and the junction held 6 bases outside the gene matches. Germline CDR1 reads SGHRS; CDR2 reads YFSETQ. The CDR3 protein is CASSTGTGRSGNTIYF. For the CDR3, the DNA is TGCGCCAGCAGCACCGGGACAGGCCGCTCTGGAAACACCATATATTTT.

The genes are TRBV18 and TRBJ2-5, with 7 bases identical to TRBD2. V shed 2 bases, J shed 3 bases, and the junction held 6 bases outside the gene matches. Germline assignment: CDR1 KGHSH and CDR2 LQKENI. The CDR3 has 15 amino acids. In nucleotides, the CDR3 is TGTGCCAGCTCACCAACCCCCCGGGGGGAAGAGACCCAGTACTTC. Residues: CASSPTPRGEETQYF.

The rearrangement joins TRBV7-2 to TRBJ2-4; D is undetermined. Trimming took 1 base from V and 0 from J, leaving 7 bases between them. CDR1 is SGHTA, CDR2 FQGNSA, per germline. The CDR3 contains 15 residues. The CDR3 spells CASSLVTLAKNIQYF. CDR3 bases: TGTGCCAGCAGCTTAGTAACCCTAGCCAAAAACATTCAGTACTTC.

Concerning this clone itself: This likely traces to a read error, being one base from a far larger clone. The V gene is TRBV4-1, the J gene TRBJ1-2; D gene unclear. The germline CDR1 and CDR2 sequences are MGHRA and YSYEKL. CDR3 length: 12 residues. Between the trimmed V and J ends, which lost 2 bases and 9 bases, there was a span of 10 bases. Here the CDR3 DNA reads TGCGCCAGCAGCCAAAGTCAAGGGAGCTACACCTTC. This sequence encodes CASSQSQGSYTF.

The V and J genes are TRBV2 and TRBJ1-2; D may be TRBD1 (5 bases). V lost 2 bases to trimming and J lost 4 bases, with 11 bases between them. Looked up from germline, CDR1 is SNHLY and CDR2 is FYNNEI. The CDR3 has 14 amino acids. The CDR3 is CASSETGSVYGYTF. The CDR3 region has the DNA TGTGCCAGCAGTGAAACAGGTTCTGTCTATGGCTACACCTTC.

This chain connects TRBV28 to TRBJ1-1, with 7 bases lining up with TRBD1. There are 15 residues in the CDR3. The V gene end was trimmed by 7 bases and the J gene end by 0 bases; junction bases not matched to a gene: 8. CDR1 is MDHEN and CDR2 is SYDVKM in the germline V gene. The CDR3, as DNA: TGTGCCAGCACAGAGACAGGGCGCTTGAACACTGAAGCTTTCTTT. Encoded protein: CASTETGRLNTEAFF.